A single sample gave rise to the 29 T cell receptor beta chains below, sequenced in a study of response to subunit inactivated influenza vaccine. TCRdb ran MiXCR on the RT-PCR reads and lists one entry per CDR3 protein. The table shows approximately 680,000 distinct CDR3 sequences, with around 14% occurring only once. The input for sequencing was PBMCs from blood, taken roughly 13 days after vaccination. These receptors originate from a man over 45 who received an inactivated influenza vaccine.

The CDR3 sequence is CASSQTRTEDQPQHF. The CDR3, as DNA: TGTGCCAGCAGCCAAACCCGGACAGAGGACCAGCCCCAGCATTTT. The V and J genes are TRBV4-2 and TRBJ1-5, with D possibly matching TRBD1 (6 bases). The CDR3 is 15 amino acids. Trimming removed 2 bases from V and 7 bases from J, with 15 bases in between. The germline gives CDR1 LGHNA, CDR2 YNFKEQ.

This clonotype turned up a few times. The genes are TRBV3-1 and TRBJ2-1; 14 nucleotides align to TRBD2. This CDR3 contains 19 residues. Germline assignment: CDR1 LGHDT and CDR2 YNNKEL (reference sequence). The V gene end was trimmed by 5 bases and the J gene end by 0 bases; junction bases not matched to a gene: 9. The CDR3 DNA reads as TGTGCCAGCAGCTCCCGACTAGCGGGAGGGAGGAGCTCCTACAATGAGCAGTTCTTC. Translation: CASSSRLAGGRSSYNEQFF.

This clonotype has only a few counts. The chain joins TRBV5-1 to TRBJ1-1, with 9 bases identical to TRBD1. The CDR3 extends over 13 amino acids. After removal of 4 bases from V and 8 bases from J, the junction contained 6 bases not matched to a gene. CDR1 is SGHRS and CDR2 is YFSETQ in the germline V gene. The CDR3 here is CASSPMGQGEAFF. CDR3 bases: TGCGCCAGCAGCCCGATGGGACAGGGAGAAGCTTTCTTT.

The chain joins TRBV5-5 to TRBJ1-2; D not resolved. The germline gives CDR1 SGHKS, CDR2 YYEKEE (reference sequence). The V gene lost 0 bases and the J gene lost 7 bases, with 22 bases spanning the gap. This CDR3 comprises 17 residues. The CDR3 sequence is CASSLDLNPALRGGYTF. DNA for the CDR3: TGTGCCAGCAGCTTGGATTTAAATCCAGCCCTCCGGGGTGGCTACACCTTC.

The chain is built from TRBV4-3 and TRBJ1-4; a possible D gene is TRBD1 (6 bases). Germline V CDR1 and CDR2: LGHNA, YSLEER. There are 16 residues in the CDR3. Between the trimmed V and J ends, which lost 4 bases and 2 bases, there was a span of 14 bases. CDR3 bases: TGCGCCAGCAGCCGGGGGACAACCGCGACTAATGAAAAACTGTTTTTT. Protein sequence: CASSRGTTATNEKLFF.

The CDR3 region has the DNA TGTGCCAGCAGATTAAGCGGGAGTGGAGATACGCAGCATTTT. Its protein product is CASRLSGSGDTQHF. The V gene is TRBV12-3 or TRBV12-4, the J gene TRBJ2-3; D gene uncertain. The end of the DNA is better explained by TRBJ1-5, so the J call may be wrong. There are 14 residues in the CDR3.

The chain is built from TRBV9 and TRBJ2-7; maybe TRBD2 (6 bases). Germline values: CDR1 SGDLS, CDR2 YYNGEE. The V and J ends lost 2 bases and 2 bases respectively, with 11 bases between them. There are 14 residues in the CDR3. The CDR3 nucleotides are TGTGCCAGCAGCGTCGGGAGTCCTGCCTACGAGCAGTACTTC. Translated: CASSVGSPAYEQYF.

The chain couples TRBV5-1 to TRBJ2-3; 15 positions match TRBD2. This CDR3 has 19 amino acids. Germline CDR1 is SGHRS and CDR2 is YFSETQ. V dropped 4 bases and J dropped 0; count of bases not matched to a gene: 9. CDR3 sequence (DNA): TGCGCCAGCAGCCCGGCGGGACTAGCGGGGGGAATTAGCACAGATACGCAGTATTTT. This codes for CASSPAGLAGGISTDTQYF.

A few counts support this clonotype. The chain is built from TRBV20-1 and TRBJ2-2; possibly TRBD2 for D (6 bases). The CDR3 has 14 amino acids. Germline V lookup: CDR1 DFQATT, CDR2 SNEGSKA (reference sequence). Trimming pared 4 bases from V and 4 bases from J, leaving 13 bases between. The CDR3: CSAKLALGTGELFF. CDR3 DNA sequence: TGCAGTGCTAAACTAGCCTTGGGCACCGGGGAGCTGTTTTTT.

The gene calls are TRBV10-3 and TRBJ2-5; possibly TRBD1 for D (5 bases). Trimming left V 0 bases short and J 2 bases short, with 7 bases between. Germline CDR1 is ENHRY and CDR2 is SYGVKD. The CDR3 length is 14 residues. The CDR3 DNA reads as TGTGCCATCAGTGAGTCGAGACAGCAAGAGACCCAGTACTTC. This translates into CAISESRQQETQYF.

The V call is TRBV5-1, the J call TRBJ2-3; 10 bases map to TRBD2. After removal of 5 bases from V and 5 bases from J, the junction contained 8 bases not matched to a gene. Germline V CDR1 and CDR2: SGHRS, YFSETQ. The CDR3 has 15 amino acids. The CDR3 protein is CASRFSGGAIDTQYF. CDR3 nucleotides: TGCGCCAGCAGATTCAGCGGGGGGGCCATAGATACGCAGTATTTT.

The V call is TRBV5-5, the J call TRBJ2-7; no clear D gene. Germline-derived CDR1 and CDR2 are SGHKS and YYEKEE (reference sequence). This CDR3 spans 15 amino acids. V shed 4 bases and J shed 1 base, with 15 bases lying between them. The CDR3 DNA reads TGTGCCAGCAGCCCCCGGCAGATAGGGTCCTACGAGCAGTACTTC. It translates to CASSPRQIGSYEQYF.

This sequence joins TRBV6-1 and TRBJ1-1; tentatively, D is TRBD1 (6 bases). V gave up 4 bases and J gave up 4 bases, with 16 bases separating them. Germline V gene sequence: CDR1 MNHNS, CDR2 SASEGT. The CDR3 totals 15 residues. In DNA form, the CDR3 reads TGTGCCAGCAGTGCGAGCAGGGGAGTGGGCACTGAAGCTTTCTTT. Its translation: CASSASRGVGTEAFF.

This chain connects TRBV5-1 to TRBJ1-4, with D hard to call. Germline-derived CDR1 and CDR2 are SGHRS and YFSETQ. Trimming cost V 4 bases and J 6 bases, with 16 bases left between them. This CDR3 spans 15 amino acids. CDR3 sequence reads: CASSQTPEPDEKLFF. The CDR3 DNA is TGCGCCAGCAGCCAAACTCCCGAACCGGATGAAAAACTGTTTTTT.

CDR3 DNA sequence: TGTGCCAGCAGCCACCAGGGGGCTAAGGAGCAGTACTTC. This encodes CASSHQGAKEQYF. The chain has TRBV28 and TRBJ2-7; TRBD1 aligns across 8 bases. Looked up from germline, CDR1 is MDHEN and CDR2 is SYDVKM. This CDR3 comprises 13 residues. Unmatched junction bases numbered 8, after V lost 6 bases and J lost 7 bases.

This sequence joins TRBV24-1 and TRBJ2-3; D is unclear. There are 18 residues in the CDR3. V lost 9 bases to trimming and J lost 6 bases, with 30 bases between them. The germline V gene encodes CDR1 KGHDR and CDR2 SFDVKD. CDR3 region: CATASSSARSTYGDTQYF. The CDR3, as DNA: TGTGCCACCGCATCTTCCTCGGCTAGGTCCACTTATGGCGATACGCAGTATTTT.

The chain carries TRBV20-1 and TRBJ2-5; D gene unclear. The CDR3 spans 10 residues. In germline, CDR1 is DFQATT, CDR2 SNEGSKA (reference sequence). Trimming took 6 bases from V and 3 from J, leaving 5 bases between them. As DNA, the CDR3 is TGCAGTGCGTACGAAGAGACCCAGTACTTC. Its translation is CSAYEETQYF.

This clonotype was counted a few times. This sequence joins TRBV4-2 and TRBJ2-3; the D is unclear. Trimming left V 1 base short and J 0 bases short, with 8 bases between. This CDR3 comprises 15 residues. The germline CDR1 and CDR2 sequences are LGHNA and YNFKEQ. The CDR3 DNA follows: TGTGCCAGCAGCCAAGCACTACATAGCACAGATACGCAGTATTTT. It specifies CASSQALHSTDTQYF.

The chain carries TRBV7-2 and TRBJ1-5; perhaps TRBD1 as D (5 bases). Germline V gene lookup returns CDR1 SGHTA and CDR2 FQGNSA. V lost 4 bases and J 5 bases, leaving 12 bases between the germline ends. The CDR3 sequence is 14 residues long. CDR3 in DNA: TGTGCCAGCAGCTGGTCGAGGGACGATCAGCCCCAGCATTTT. Residues: CASSWSRDDQPQHF.

The table lists this clonotype with a few counts. This chain connects TRBV7-9 to TRBJ2-2, with TRBD2 identical over 7 bases. CDR1 is SEHNR and CDR2 is FQNEAQ in the germline V gene (reference sequence). The CDR3 spans 16 residues. The V and J ends lost 1 base and 5 bases, in that order; junction bases with no gene match: 7. The CDR3 DNA reads as TGTGCCAGCAGCTTAGTTGGCGGGAGAGGAACCGGGGAGCTGTTTTTT. It yields the protein CASSLVGGRGTGELFF.

V is TRBV20-1 and J is TRBJ1-2; 8 nucleotides match TRBD1. V was clipped by 5 bases and J by 8 bases; unmatched bases: 10. The CDR3 runs 13 residues. Germline CDR1 reads DFQATT; CDR2 reads SNEGSKA (reference sequence). The CDR3 nucleotides are TGCAGTGCTGAGCTAGACAGGGGTATAGGCTACACCTTC. It translates to CSAELDRGIGYTF.

The chain uses TRBV7-9 and TRBJ2-5; D gene unclear. V lost 1 base and J 5 bases, leaving 11 bases between the germline ends. This CDR3 spans 14 amino acids. CDR1 is SEHNR, CDR2 FQNEAQ, per germline (reference sequence). For the CDR3, the DNA is TGTGCCAGCAGCTTAGTTAGCAGGATCGAGACCCAGTACTTC. Amino acid sequence: CASSLVSRIETQYF.

This clonotype was observed many times. This chain uses TRBV20-1 with TRBJ2-7, with no clear D. This CDR3 has 13 residues. Trimming pared 2 bases from V and 0 bases from J, leaving 8 bases between. Germline CDR1 DFQATT, CDR2 SNEGSKA (reference sequence). CDR3 sequence (DNA): TGCAGTGCTAGACAGGCGAGCTCCTACGAGCAGTACTTC. This translates into CSARQASSYEQYF.

This clonotype was counted a few times. The rearrangement uses TRBV7-2 and TRBJ2-5, with 11 bases matching TRBD2. CDR3 length: 15 amino acids. J gave up 4 bases and V 0 bases, and 1 base lay outside the gene matches. Germline CDR1 reads SGHTA; CDR2 reads FQGNSA. CDR3 in DNA: TGTGCCAGCAGCTTAGCTAGCGGGGGGGCAGAGACCCAGTACTTC. Residues: CASSLASGGAETQYF.

The chain links TRBV20-1 to TRBJ2-2; TRBD2 might be the D (5 bases). The CDR3 has 12 amino acids. Trimming removed 0 bases at V and 6 bases at J, with 5 bases between. The germline CDR1 and CDR2 sequences are DFQATT and SNEGSKA (reference sequence). CDR3 sequence reads: CSAREGAGELFF. In nucleotides, the CDR3 is TGCAGTGCTAGAGAGGGAGCCGGGGAGCTGTTTTTT.

V gene TRBV3-1 combines with J gene TRBJ2-1, with 12 bases fitting TRBD1. With 1 base clipped from V and 7 bases from J, the junction kept 8 bases outside the gene matches. Per the germline V gene, CDR1 is LGHDT and CDR2 is YNNKEL (reference sequence). The CDR3 consists of 17 residues. CDR3 nucleotide sequence: TGTGCCAGCAGCCAAGGGTACTGGGACAGGGGGCGGAATGAGCAGTTCTTC. It encodes CASSQGYWDRGRNEQFF.

This clonotype came up a few times. The chain combines TRBV20-1 with TRBJ1-5; D might be TRBD1 (5 bases). This CDR3 contains 15 residues. V was trimmed by 3 bases and J by 2 bases, leaving 14 bases between them. CDR1 is DFQATT, CDR2 SNEGSKA, per germline (reference sequence). This CDR3 is CSASRGLEGNQPQHF. Here the CDR3 DNA reads TGCAGTGCTAGTAGGGGCCTCGAGGGCAATCAGCCCCAGCATTTT.

For this clonotype: One base away lies a much larger clone, so this may be a sequencing read error. This chain joins TRBV20-1 and TRBJ2-5; no clear D. The CDR3 has 10 residues. Trimming removed 2 bases at V and 5 bases at J, with 3 bases between. Per the germline V gene, CDR1 is DFQATT and CDR2 is SNEGSKA (reference sequence). The CDR3 spells CSARWETQYF. CDR3 DNA sequence: TGCAGTGCTAGATGGGAGACCCAGTACTTC.

V gene TRBV5-4 combines with J gene TRBJ2-1, with a tentative D call TRBD1 (5 bases). CDR3 size: 15 residues. Germline-derived CDR1 and CDR2 are SGHNT and YYREEE (reference sequence). V lost 0 bases, J lost 7 bases, and 14 bases lay in between. The CDR3 region is CASSLEGARTNEQFF. CDR3 nucleotides: TGTGCCAGCAGCTTGGAAGGGGCGCGGACGAATGAGCAGTTCTTC. Looking up the rest from reference TRBV5-4 and TRBJ2-1 gives the full variable domain: ETGVTQSPTHLIKTRGQQVTLRCSSQSGHNTVSWYQQALGQGPQFIFQYYREEENGRGNFPPRFSGLQFPNYSSELNVNALELDDSALYLCASSLEGARTNEQFFGPGTRLTVL.